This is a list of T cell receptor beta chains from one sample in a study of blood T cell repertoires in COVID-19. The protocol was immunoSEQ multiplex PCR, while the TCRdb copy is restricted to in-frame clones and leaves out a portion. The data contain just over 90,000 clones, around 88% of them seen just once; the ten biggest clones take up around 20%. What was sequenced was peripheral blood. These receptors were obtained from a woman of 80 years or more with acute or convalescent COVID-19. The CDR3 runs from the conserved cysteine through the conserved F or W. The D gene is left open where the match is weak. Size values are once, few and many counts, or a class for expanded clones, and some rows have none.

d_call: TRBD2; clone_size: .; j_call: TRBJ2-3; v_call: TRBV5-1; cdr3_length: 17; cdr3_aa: CASSLVRLAGGQDTQYF; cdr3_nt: TGCGCCAGCAGCTTGGTAAGACTAGCGGGGGGGCAAGATACGCAGTATTTT
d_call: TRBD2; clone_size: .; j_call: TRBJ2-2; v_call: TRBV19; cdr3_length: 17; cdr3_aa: CASSRTSGGPNTGELFF; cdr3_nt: TGTGCCAGTAGCAGGACTAGCGGGGGCCCTAACACCGGGGAGCTGTTTTTT
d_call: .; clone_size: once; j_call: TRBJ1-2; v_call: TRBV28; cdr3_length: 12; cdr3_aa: CASTGEAYGYTF; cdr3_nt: TGTGCCAGCACGGGGGAAGCCTATGGCTACACCTTC
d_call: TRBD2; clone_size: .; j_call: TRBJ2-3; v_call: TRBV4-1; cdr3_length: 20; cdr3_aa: CASSQEQGLAGGRGTDTQYF; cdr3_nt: TGCGCCAGCAGCCAAGAGCAGGGGCTAGCGGGGGGTAGAGGCACAGATACGCAGTATTTT
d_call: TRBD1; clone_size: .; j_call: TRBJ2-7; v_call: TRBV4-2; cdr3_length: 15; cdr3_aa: CASSQRQGAPYEQYF; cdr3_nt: TGTGCCAGCAGCCAGCGACAGGGGGCCCCCTACGAGCAGTACTTC
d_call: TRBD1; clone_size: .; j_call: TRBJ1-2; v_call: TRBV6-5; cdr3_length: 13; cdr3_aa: CASTPGTGYGYTF; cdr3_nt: TGTGCCAGCACACCCGGGACAGGCTATGGCTACACCTTC
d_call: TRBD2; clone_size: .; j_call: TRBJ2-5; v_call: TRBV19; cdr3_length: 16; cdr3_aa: CASSITSGGSKETQYF; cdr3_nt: TGTGCCAGTAGTATCACTAGCGGGGGCTCAAAAGAGACCCAGTACTTC
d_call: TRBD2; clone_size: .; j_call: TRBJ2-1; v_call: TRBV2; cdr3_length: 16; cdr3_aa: CASNPPKRGIYNEQFF; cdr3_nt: TGTGCCAGCAATCCTCCCAAGCGGGGCATATACAATGAGCAGTTCTTC
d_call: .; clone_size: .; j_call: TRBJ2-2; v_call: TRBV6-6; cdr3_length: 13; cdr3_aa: CASRDSNTGELFF; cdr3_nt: TGTGCCAGCAGGGACAGCAACACCGGGGAGCTGTTTTTT
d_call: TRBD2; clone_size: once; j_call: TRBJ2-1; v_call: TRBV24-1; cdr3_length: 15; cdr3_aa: CATSSAGASYNEQFF; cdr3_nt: TGTGCCACCAGTTCAGCGGGGGCCAGCTACAATGAGCAGTTCTTC
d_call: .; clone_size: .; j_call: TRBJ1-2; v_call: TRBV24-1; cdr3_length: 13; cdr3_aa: CATTYGANYGYTF; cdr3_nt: TGTGCCACCACCTATGGAGCTAACTATGGCTACACCTTC
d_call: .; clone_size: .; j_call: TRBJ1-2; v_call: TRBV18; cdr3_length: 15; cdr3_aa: CASSPLGPPHLGYTF; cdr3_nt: TGTGCCAGCTCACCATTGGGCCCGCCCCACCTGGGCTACACCTTC
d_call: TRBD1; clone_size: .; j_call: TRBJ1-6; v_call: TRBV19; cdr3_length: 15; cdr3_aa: CASSMGQGAYSPLHF; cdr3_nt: TGTGCCAGTAGTATGGGACAGGGGGCATATTCACCCCTCCACTTT
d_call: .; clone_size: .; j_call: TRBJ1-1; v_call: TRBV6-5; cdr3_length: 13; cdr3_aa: CASSYSEDTEAFF; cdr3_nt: TGTGCCAGCAGTTACTCAGAGGACACTGAAGCTTTCTTT
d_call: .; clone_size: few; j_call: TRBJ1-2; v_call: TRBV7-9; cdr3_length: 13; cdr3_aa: CASRPSRKIGYTF; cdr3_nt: TGTGCCAGCAGGCCAAGTAGAAAGATTGGCTACACCTTC
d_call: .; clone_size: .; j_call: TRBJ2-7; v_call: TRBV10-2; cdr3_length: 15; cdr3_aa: CATRTLGQGGYEQYF; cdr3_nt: TGCGCCACCAGAACCCTGGGGCAGGGAGGCTACGAGCAGTACTTC
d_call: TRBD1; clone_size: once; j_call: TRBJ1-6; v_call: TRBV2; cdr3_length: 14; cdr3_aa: CASRQGIGNSPLHF; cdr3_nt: TGTGCCAGCAGACAGGGGATTGGGAATTCACCCCTCCACTTT
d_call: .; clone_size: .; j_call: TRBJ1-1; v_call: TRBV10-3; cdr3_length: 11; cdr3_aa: CAIRQNTEAFF; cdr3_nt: TGTGCCATCAGACAGAACACTGAAGCTTTCTTT
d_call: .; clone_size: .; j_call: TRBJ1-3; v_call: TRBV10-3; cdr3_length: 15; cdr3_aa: CAISRQTISGNTIYF; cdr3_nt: TGTGCCATCAGTAGACAGACAATCTCTGGAAACACCATATATTTT
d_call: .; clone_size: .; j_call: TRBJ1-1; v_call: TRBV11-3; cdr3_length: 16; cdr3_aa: CASTPEGGGWNTEAFF; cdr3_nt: TGTGCCAGCACCCCCGAGGGGGGGGGATGGAACACTGAAGCTTTCTTT
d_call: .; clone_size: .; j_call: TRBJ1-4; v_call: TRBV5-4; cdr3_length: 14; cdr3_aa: CASSSSPTGEKLFF; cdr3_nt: TGTGCCAGCAGCTCGAGCCCGACGGGTGAAAAACTGTTTTTT
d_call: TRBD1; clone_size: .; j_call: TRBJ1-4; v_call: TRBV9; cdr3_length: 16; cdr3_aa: CASSDGGRGRVEKLFF; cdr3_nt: TGTGCCAGCAGCGACGGGGGCAGGGGGCGCGTGGAAAAACTGTTTTTT
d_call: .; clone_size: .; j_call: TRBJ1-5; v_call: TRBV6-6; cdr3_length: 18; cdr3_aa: CASSPTGYGADSNQPQHF; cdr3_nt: TGTGCCAGCAGTCCTACAGGGTATGGGGCCGATAGCAATCAGCCCCAGCATTTT
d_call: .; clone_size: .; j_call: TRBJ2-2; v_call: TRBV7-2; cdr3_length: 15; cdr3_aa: CASRLALGYTGELFF; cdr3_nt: TGTGCCAGCAGGCTAGCTTTAGGGTACACCGGGGAGCTGTTTTTT
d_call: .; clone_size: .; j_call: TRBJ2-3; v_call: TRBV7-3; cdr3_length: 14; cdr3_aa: CASSPSQLTDTQYF; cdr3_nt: TGTGCCAGCAGCCCTTCACAGTTAACAGATACGCAGTATTTT
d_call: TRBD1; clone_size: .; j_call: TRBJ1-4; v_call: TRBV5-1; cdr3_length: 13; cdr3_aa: CASSRQGSEKLFF; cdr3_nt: TGCGCCAGCAGCCGACAGGGTTCTGAAAAACTGTTTTTT